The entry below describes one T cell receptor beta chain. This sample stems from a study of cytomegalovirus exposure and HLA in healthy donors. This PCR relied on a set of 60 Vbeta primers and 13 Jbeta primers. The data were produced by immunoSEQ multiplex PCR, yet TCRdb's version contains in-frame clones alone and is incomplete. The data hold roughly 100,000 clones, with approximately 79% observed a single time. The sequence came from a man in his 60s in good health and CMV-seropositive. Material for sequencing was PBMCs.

The CDR3 loop reads CPDRGHYEQYF. The CDR3 DNA reads as TGTCCGGACAGGGGGCACTACGAGCAGTACTTC. The chain joins TRBV9 to TRBJ2-7; 11 bases align to TRBD1. The CDR3 sequence is 11 residues long. Germline V gene sequence: CDR1 SGDLS, CDR2 YYNGEE.